This TCR beta chain was sequenced in a study of blood T cell repertoires in COVID-19 (dated by TCRdb to 2018 to 2020). A note on the overall study: Samples covering the acute and convalescent phases of COVID-19 were provided by collaborators in the United States, Italy and Spain. The material from the prospective study consisted of cDNA or gDNA derived from T cells, B-cell-depleted T cells, or PBMCs. The dataset comprised deeply sampled blood TCRbeta repertoires from subjects exposed to, actively infected with, or recovered from COVID-19. The repertoires were released in a freely available public database intended as a resource for research on the immune response to SARS-CoV-2. The samples were drawn from the first 160 participants of the ongoing ImmuneRACE study and from 1,254 subjects provided by 6 global collaborators. Sample metadata almost always included a de-identified subject ID, COVID-19 status, age in years and sex. Where available, HLA class I and class II types were taken from metadata supplied by the sample provider and were not determined by assay-based typing. General findings and caveats noted by the study authors: The quantity of clinical and demographic metadata differed by source and by participant and was supplied without curation.

Reading the germline V gene (reference sequence) gives CDR1 SGHNT and CDR2 YYREEE. From cysteine to phenylalanine, the CDR3 is 16 amino acids long. Only the CDR3 portion is preserved as DNA: 48 bases, with reading frame beginning at the first base. Here V drops 4 bases and J drops 4 bases, and the junction holds 4 bases not matched to any gene. Collaborating institutions collected whole blood in K2EDTA tubes following their own protocols. Collaborator samples were shipped for TCRbeta analysis as frozen whole blood, isolated PBMCs, or DNA extracted from either sample type. Concerning this clone itself: It has no known antigen specificity. One base away there is no much larger clone; base qualities are not given.

TCRbeta CDR3 regions were amplified from genomic DNA using the immunoSEQ Assay, a bias-controlled multiplex PCR. The paper's data handling went like this. The number of nucleated cells in each sample was estimated from the amplification of reference gene primers within the assay. To quantify the absolute abundance of each unique TCRbeta CDR3 rearrangement, sequence reads were collapsed and filtered. Productive Simpson clonality was computed per sample as the square root of Simpson's diversity index over productive rearrangements. This immuneACCESS table, as held by TCRdb, lists in-frame sequences with V and J called but not all clones. Of the missing ones, under half trace to an unresolved V gene in checked studies; the others have no known cause. The V and J calls and clone size come from that table; D and trimming were worked out from the DNA. The sample table records 150,000 to 190,000 clones; 85% to 90% of these occur just once. The top ten constitute roughly 15% of the sample.

This receptor was taken from a middle-aged woman with acute or convalescent COVID-19. The chain was built from TRBV5-4 and TRBJ2-2, and 13 bases in between align with TRBD2. Source material: peripheral blood. Read as DNA, the sequence is TGTGCCAGCAGCCGGACTAGCGGGAGTAGCACCGGGGAGCTGTTTTTT. It codes for CASSRTSGSSTGELFF.